The following is a TCR beta chain sequence with its context. Antigen unknown. TCRdb re-called the reads with MiXCR, one entry per CDR3 protein. The table includes fewer than 550,000 distinct CDR3 sequences, about 11% detected once. The length of the CDR3 is 16 residues. The V end was cut by 10 bases, the J end by 4 bases, with 22 bases between. From germline, CDR1 is SNHLY and CDR2 FYNNEI. The data were obtained in a study of T cell repertoires in cytomegalovirus infection. Study background: Matching HLA type, along with CMV infection, was indicated by public TCR beta signatures.

Study-level findings and limits: Cumulative frequency (of public TCR beta family members) identified carriers of CMV plus the relevant HLA. The response measured ex vivo was dominated by TCR beta clonotypes (HLA-C-restricted and CMV-specific).

The sequenced sample was PBMCs. The receptor was derived from a human donor in good health (CMV status not recorded). Some clones in this sample may be carry-over from other donors' samples. The rearrangement joins TRBV2 to TRBJ2-2; D is perhaps TRBD1 or TRBD2 (5 bases each). CDR3 bases: TGTGCCACCCACGGGGACGGCCTCGCGGGCACCGGGGAGCTGTTTTTT. Protein: CATHGDGLAGTGELFF.